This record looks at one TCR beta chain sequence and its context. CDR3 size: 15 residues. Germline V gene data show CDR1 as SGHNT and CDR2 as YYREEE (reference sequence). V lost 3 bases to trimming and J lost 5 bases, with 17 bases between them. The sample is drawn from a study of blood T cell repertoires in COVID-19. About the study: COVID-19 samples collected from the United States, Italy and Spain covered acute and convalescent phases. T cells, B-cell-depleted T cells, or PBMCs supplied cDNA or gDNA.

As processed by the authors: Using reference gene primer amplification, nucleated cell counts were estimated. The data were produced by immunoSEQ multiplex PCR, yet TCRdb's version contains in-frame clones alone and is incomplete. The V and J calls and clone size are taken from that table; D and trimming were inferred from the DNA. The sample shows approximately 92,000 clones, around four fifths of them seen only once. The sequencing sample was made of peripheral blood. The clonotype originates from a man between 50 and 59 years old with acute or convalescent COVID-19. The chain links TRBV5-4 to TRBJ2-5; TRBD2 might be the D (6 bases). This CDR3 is CASSSGGWVYETQYF. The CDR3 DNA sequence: TGTGCCAGCAGCTCTGGGGGGTGGGTGTACGAGACCCAGTACTTC.